This T cell receptor (beta chain) was retrieved from a study of memory CD4+ T cells and cytomegalovirus serostatus. Overall study context: This sample comes from healthy Belgian adults, about nine CMV seropositive, roughly 22 seronegative. Study findings and constraints: Of under 200 reported CMV TCRbeta sequences, roughly 67 were found in memory CD4+ repertoires.

With respect to this clone: The antigen is not known.

Single viable CD3+CD4+CD8-CD45RO+ cells were sorted as the memory CD4+ T cells. Assay used: immunoSEQ multiplex PCR; TCRdb lists only in-frame clones, some missing. The table records around 99,000 clones, 80% of them present only once. There are 13 residues in the CDR3. The germline V and J ends were trimmed by 1 base and 4 bases, with 8 bases remaining between them. Germline values: CDR1 SGHTA, CDR2 FQGNSA. The sequenced sample was memory CD4+ T cells from blood. This chain connects TRBV7-2 to TRBJ2-7; D is ambiguous. This sequence originates from an adult in good health and CMV-seropositive. The CDR3 nucleotides are TGTGCCAGCAGCTTAGGATATCCGTACGAGCAGTACTTC. It translates to CASSLGYPYEQYF.